This T cell receptor beta chain came from a study of memory CD8 T cells in hepatitis C reinfection listed by TCRdb under 2017. In terms of the full investigation: Two consecutive HCV infections were spontaneously resolved by three donors, whereas a primary infection was cleared by two donors who then became chronically infected after reinfection. An HCV reinfection was defined as a positive HCV RNA test that came after two negative tests taken at least 60 days apart. Pre-reinfection samples were taken from 55 to 20 weeks before reinfection was detected. The TCR beta repertoire of virus-specific CD8 T cells was tracked longitudinally in 4 or 5 donors across an HCV reinfection episode. Between the late 2000s and the early 2010s, five reinfection cases that had stored pre-reinfection samples were identified. In the reinfection study, participants who had resolved a prior HCV infection were followed every 3 months.

The paper as a whole reports these results and caveats: With only 4 to 6 donors, the study could not reach definitive conclusions about public clonotypes linked to secondary clearance.

In the case of this clone: The antigen it recognizes is unknown. The record has no base qualities; no much larger clone is one base away.

The time point label for this specimen denotes: pre-reinfection, 55 to 20 weeks before reinfection detection. Sorted cells were sequenced directly ex vivo, without in vitro expansion prior to TCR sequencing. The donors, who were people who inject drugs, were enrolled in the Montreal Acute Hepatitis C Cohort Study (HEPCO) in Canada. As controls, total naive CD8 T cells were sorted as viable CD3+ CD8+ CD45RO- cells from a couple of donors at all three reinfection time points. Before sorting, cryopreserved peripheral blood mononuclear cells were thawed and used as the source for purifying CD8 T cells. The MACS CD8+ T cell Isolation Kit was used to enrich CD8 T cells by negative selection. Cells were sorted on a BD FACSAria II sorter running FACSDiva software, and FlowJo was used to analyze the data. The CDR3 holds 16 amino acids from the cysteine to the phenylalanine. The entry retains the CDR3 DNA only, 48 bases that are in frame from base 1. Based on the germline V gene, the CDR1 and CDR2 sequences are SGHNT and YENEEA. The trim is 4 bases for V and 0 bases for J, with a gap of 13 bases between the germline ends.

The library was obtained by the immunoSEQ multiplex PCR assay. Genomic DNA was extracted from the sorted cells, and Adaptive Biotechnologies' automated high-throughput method was used to sequence the TCR beta V, D and J regions. A two-step, bias-controlled multiplex PCR was used to amplify the CDR3 regions. An Illumina instrument was used to sequence the amplified TCR beta libraries. On the authors' methods: The demultiplexed reads were processed to cut down on amplification and sequencing bias, and the IMGT database was used to assign CDR3 sequences to gene families. Repertoire data were analyzed with ImmunoSEQ software version 2.0. Out-of-frame sequences and sequences with stop codons in the CDR3 were removed from clonotype lists. Clonotypes below 0.01% frequency were excluded because they corresponded to less than one cell. Richness was calculated by dividing observed richness by input cell number, and evenness was calculated by dividing Shannon entropy by log observed richness. Simpson diversity and Morisita-Horn overlap indices were used to quantify repertoire diversity and similarity between time points. Clonotypes were sorted into dominant (>1%), sub-dominant (0.5-0.99%), low abundance (0.1-0.49%) or lowest abundance (<0.1%) groups. A germline index was derived by subtracting total nucleotide additions from total CDR3 length and dividing the result by total CDR3 length. TCRdb re-hosts the immuneACCESS table, in-frame sequences only. Its copies lack some clones; in the studies checked, an unresolved V gene accounts for under half of them, and the cause for the rest is not known. From that table come the V and J calls and clone size; the DNA was used to work out D and trimming. This sample is represented by 40,000 to 60,000 clones; roughly 86% of them were singletons. 1% of the sample rests with the top ten.

The specimen was naive CD8+ T cells sorted from blood. The cell subset or site label, as the study defines it: total naive CD8+CD45RO- T cells. The V gene is TRBV11-3 and the J gene is TRBJ1-5, with the D gene not clear enough to name. This receptor was taken from a man between 18 and 29 years old with hepatitis C virus infection. The DNA sequence follows: TGTGCCAGCAGCTCCCCCGGAGCCGGTAGCAATCAGCCCCAGCATTTT. This sequence encodes CASSSPGAGSNQPQHF.